Below, 2 T cell receptor beta chains from the same sample are listed, as sequenced in a study of somatic mutations in cytotoxic T cells in rheumatoid arthritis (TCRdb year 2017). The library was built by means of the immunoSEQ multiplex PCR assay. TCRdb carries this immuneACCESS record with in-frame sequences only. Its versions omit some clonotypes, under half of them owing to an unresolved V gene in the studies checked, with the rest unexplained. The sample profile shows roughly 16,000 clones; roughly 86% of them were found once. In total, the top ten clones hold approximately 15% of the sample. Specimen: CD8+ T cells sorted from blood. The source is a woman in her 50s with rheumatoid arthritis.

This clone was seen a few times. The chain is built from TRBV14 and TRBJ1-1; perhaps TRBD1 as D (5 bases). The CDR3 contains 11 residues. CDR1 is SGHDN, CDR2 FVKESK, per germline. V was pared by 4 bases and J by 8 bases, with 8 bases between. The CDR3 reads CASSPGDEAFF. As DNA, the CDR3 is TGTGCCAGCAGCCCGGGGGACGAAGCTTTCTTT.

The CDR3 loop reads CASSFGQETNYGYTF. As DNA, the CDR3 is TGTGCCAGCAGCTTTGGACAGGAAACTAACTATGGCTACACCTTC. V usage is TRBV7-2 and J usage is TRBJ1-2; 7 positions match TRBD1. Germline V gene lookup returns CDR1 SGHTA and CDR2 FQGNSA. Trimming cost V 3 bases and J 0 bases; bases outside gene matches: 4. The CDR3 has 15 residues.